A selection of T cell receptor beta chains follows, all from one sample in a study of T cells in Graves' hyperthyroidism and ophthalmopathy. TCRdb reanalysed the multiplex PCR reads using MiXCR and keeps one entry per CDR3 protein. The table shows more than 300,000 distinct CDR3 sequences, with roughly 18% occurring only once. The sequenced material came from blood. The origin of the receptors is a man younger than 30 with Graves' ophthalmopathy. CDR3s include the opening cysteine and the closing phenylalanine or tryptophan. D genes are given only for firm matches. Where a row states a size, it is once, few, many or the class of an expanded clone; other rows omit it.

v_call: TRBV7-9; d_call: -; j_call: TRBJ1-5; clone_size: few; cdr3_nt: TGTGCCAGCAGTTCAACAGGGAAAAGGCAGCCCCAGCATTTT; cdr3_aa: CASSSTGKRQPQHF
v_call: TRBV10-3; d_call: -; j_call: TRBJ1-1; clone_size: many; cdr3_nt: TGTGCCATCAGTGAGTCGAAGGGGGGTACGAACACTGAAGCTTTCTTT; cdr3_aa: CAISESKGGTNTEAFF
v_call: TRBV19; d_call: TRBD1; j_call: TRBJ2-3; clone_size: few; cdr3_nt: TGTGCCAGTAGTAGGGACAGGAAAGGGGTTAGCATTGGTGATACGCAGTATTTT; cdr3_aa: CASSRDRKGVSIGDTQYF
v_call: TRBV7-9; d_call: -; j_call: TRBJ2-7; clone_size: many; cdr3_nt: TGTGCCAGCAGCTTAGTTAGGTCCTACGAGCAGTACTTC; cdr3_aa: CASSLVRSYEQYF
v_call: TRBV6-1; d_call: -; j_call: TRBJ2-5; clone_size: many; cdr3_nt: TGTGCCAGCGGGGAATGGCGAGAGACCCAGTACTTC; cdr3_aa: CASGEWRETQYF
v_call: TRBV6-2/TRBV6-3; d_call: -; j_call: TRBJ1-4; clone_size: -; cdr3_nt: TGTGCCAGCAGTTACTCAAGTCAGGGGGAAAAACTGTTTTTT; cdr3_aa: CASSYSSQGEKLFF
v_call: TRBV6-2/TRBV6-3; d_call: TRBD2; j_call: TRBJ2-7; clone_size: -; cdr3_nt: TGTGCCAGCAGTGAGTCGGGGGGAGATCACGAGCAGTACTTC; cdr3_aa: CASSESGGDHEQYF
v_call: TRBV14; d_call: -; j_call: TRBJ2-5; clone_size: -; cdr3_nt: TGTGCCAGCAGCCAATTTATCCGGGGAGGACAAGAGACCCAGTACTTC; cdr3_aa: CASSQFIRGGQETQYF
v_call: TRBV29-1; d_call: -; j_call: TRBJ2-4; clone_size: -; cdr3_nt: TGCAGCGTTACAGGGGAGGACATTCAGTACTTC; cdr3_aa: CSVTGEDIQYF
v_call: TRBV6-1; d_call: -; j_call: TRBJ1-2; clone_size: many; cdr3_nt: TGTGCCAGCAGTGAACCCCAGGGCGGCTATGGCTACACCTTC; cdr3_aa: CASSEPQGGYGYTF
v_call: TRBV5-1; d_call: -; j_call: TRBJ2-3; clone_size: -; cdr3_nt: TGCGCCAGCAGCTCACAGGCCACAGATACGCAGTATTTT; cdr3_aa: CASSSQATDTQYF
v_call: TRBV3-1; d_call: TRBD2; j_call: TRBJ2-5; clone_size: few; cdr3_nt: TGTGCCAGCAGCCCTCTAGCGGGGGGGCCCATGGAGGAGACCCAGTACTTC; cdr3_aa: CASSPLAGGPMEETQYF
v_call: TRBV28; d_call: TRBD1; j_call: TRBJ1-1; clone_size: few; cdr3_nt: TGTGCCAGCAGTTCGGGACAGGGGGTCCTGAACACTGAAGCTTTCTTT; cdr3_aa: CASSSGQGVLNTEAFF
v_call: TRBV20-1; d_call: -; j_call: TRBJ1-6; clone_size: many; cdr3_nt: TGCAGTGCTAGCCTGGTGGGGGCAAGGGGTTCACCCCTCCACTTT; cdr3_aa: CSASLVGARGSPLHF
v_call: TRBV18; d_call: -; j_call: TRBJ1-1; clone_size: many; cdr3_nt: TGTGCCAGCTCACCACCGTGGGGGAACACTGAAGCTTTCTTT; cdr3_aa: CASSPPWGNTEAFF
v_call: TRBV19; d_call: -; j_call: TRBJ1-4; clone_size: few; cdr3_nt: TGTGCCAGTAGTATTACCGGGATCATCGGGGAAAAACTGTTTTTT; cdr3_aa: CASSITGIIGEKLFF
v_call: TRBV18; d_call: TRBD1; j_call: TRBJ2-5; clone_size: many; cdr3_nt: TGTGCCAGCTCACCGACCACAGGGGTAGGCGAGACCCAGTACTTC; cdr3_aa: CASSPTTGVGETQYF
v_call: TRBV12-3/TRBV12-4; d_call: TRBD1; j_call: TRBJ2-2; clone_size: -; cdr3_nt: TGTGCCAGCAGTTTACGGGACAGGGGTGAAACCGGGGAGCTGTTTTTT; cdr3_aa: CASSLRDRGETGELFF
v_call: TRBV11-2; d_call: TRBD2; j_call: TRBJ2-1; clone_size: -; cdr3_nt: TGTGCCTGCAGCCCCAGCGGGGGGGCCTACAATGAGCAGTTCTTC; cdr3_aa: CACSPSGGAYNEQFF
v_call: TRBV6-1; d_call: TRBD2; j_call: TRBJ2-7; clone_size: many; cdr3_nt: TGTGCCAGCACCAGACTAGCGGGGGGGTCTGGGTACGAGCAGTACTTC; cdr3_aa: CASTRLAGGSGYEQYF
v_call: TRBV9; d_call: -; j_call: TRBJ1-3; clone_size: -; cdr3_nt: TGTGCCAGCAGCGCAGAACCTCCAGAGTCAAGAAACACCATATATTTT; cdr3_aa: CASSAEPPESRNTIYF
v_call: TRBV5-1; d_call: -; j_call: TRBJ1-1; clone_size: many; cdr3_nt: TGCGCCAGCAGCTTGGCACAGACGAACACTGAAGCTTTCTTT; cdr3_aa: CASSLAQTNTEAFF
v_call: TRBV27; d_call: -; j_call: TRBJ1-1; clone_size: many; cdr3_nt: TGTGCCAGCGGGAGGATGAACACTGAAGCTTTCTTT; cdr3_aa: CASGRMNTEAFF
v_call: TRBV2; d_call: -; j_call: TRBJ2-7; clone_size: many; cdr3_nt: TGTGCCAGCATCGAGCGTCGGTACGAGCAGTACTTC; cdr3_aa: CASIERRYEQYF
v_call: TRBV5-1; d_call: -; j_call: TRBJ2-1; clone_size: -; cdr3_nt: TGCGCCAGCAGCGAAGTACTTTCCTCAGGGGTTACCTACAATGAGCAGTTCTTC; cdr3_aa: CASSEVLSSGVTYNEQFF
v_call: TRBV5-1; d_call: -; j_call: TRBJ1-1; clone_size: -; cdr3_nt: TGCGCCAGCAGCTTCCAACAGCAGAACACTGAAGCTTTCTTT; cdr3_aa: CASSFQQQNTEAFF
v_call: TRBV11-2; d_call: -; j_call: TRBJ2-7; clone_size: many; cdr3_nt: TGTGCCAGCAGCTTAGGGTTTTCCTCCTACGAGCAGTACTTC; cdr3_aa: CASSLGFSSYEQYF
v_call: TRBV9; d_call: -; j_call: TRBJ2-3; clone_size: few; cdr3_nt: TGTGCCAGCAGCGTAGCTTTAGATACGCAGTATTTT; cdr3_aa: CASSVALDTQYF